This TCR beta chain was captured by sequencing in a study of regulatory T cells in long-lasting Graves disease. CDR3 size: 15 residues. V lost 3 bases and J 5 bases, leaving 16 bases between the germline ends. Germline values: CDR1 MGHRA, CDR2 YSYEKL. Construction of TCR beta libraries relied on iRepertoire HTBI primers and on Arm-PCR targeting CDR3 regions. TCRdb reanalysed the multiplex PCR reads using MiXCR and keeps one entry per CDR3 protein. The sample has about 470,000 distinct CDR3 sequences, under 25% seen once. The time point was: persistent/refractory GD, antithyroid drugs over 5 years with positive TRAb. Extracted RNA from PBMCs served as the source of the TCR library.

Sequencing used peripheral blood mononuclear cells (PBMCs), obtained when the disease was refractory, from a patient treated with antithyroid drugs. This TCR was recovered from a female donor with Graves disease. The chain joins TRBV4-1 to TRBJ2-5, with D perhaps matching TRBD1 or TRBD2 (5 bases each). The CDR3, as DNA: TGCGCCAGCAGCCACTCTCCTATGGGGGACGAGACCCAGTACTTC. Translated: CASSHSPMGDETQYF.